This TCR beta chain was captured in a study of blood T cell repertoires in COVID-19. Looking at the study overall: Acute and convalescent COVID-19 specimens originated in the United States, Italy and Spain.

Repertoires were generated with immunoSEQ multiplex PCR, while TCRdb's copy carries only in-frame clones and drops some. The sample yields 200,000 to 250,000 clones, 87% seen once. Germline assignment: CDR1 SNHLY and CDR2 FYNNEI. Trimming cost V 2 bases and J 3 bases, with 13 bases left between them. The CDR3 length is 15 residues. Ages ranged from about 18 to 89 years, with residence in about 23 US areas. This rearrangement joins TRBV2 to TRBJ2-5; D not certain. Specimen: PBMCs or T cells enriched from blood (not recorded which). This TCR came from a man aged 25 to 45 who had recovered from COVID-19. CDR3 in amino acids: CASSEWIGAEETQYF. CDR3 DNA sequence: TGTGCCAGCAGTGAATGGATTGGAGCAGAAGAGACCCAGTACTTC.